Included here is one TCR beta chain sequence, with context. What it binds is not known. The junction departs from germline at one end; a sequencing error may be responsible. This CDR3 is 16 amino acids long. CDR1 is KGHDR and CDR2 is SFDVKD in the germline V gene. The data are from a study of T cell responses to AZD1222 COVID-19 vaccine. Only in-frame clones appear in the TCRdb table, and some are missing; sequencing was by immunoSEQ multiplex PCR. The sample contains 70,000 to 100,000 clones, roughly 88% of which appear only once. Findings of the study overall: Females made up more of the donors, who were largely white British, and clonal diversity may have come out too low.

The TCR sequence derives from an adult who received the AZD1222 COVID-19 vaccine. The source material was peripheral blood, sampled 28 days after the second AZD1222 dose. The genes are TRBV24-1 and TRBJ2-1; 12 bases match TRBD2. In DNA form, the CDR3 reads TGTGCCACCAGTGAATGGACTAGCGGGATATACAGTGAGCAGTTCTTC. This translates into CATSEWTSGIYSEQFF.